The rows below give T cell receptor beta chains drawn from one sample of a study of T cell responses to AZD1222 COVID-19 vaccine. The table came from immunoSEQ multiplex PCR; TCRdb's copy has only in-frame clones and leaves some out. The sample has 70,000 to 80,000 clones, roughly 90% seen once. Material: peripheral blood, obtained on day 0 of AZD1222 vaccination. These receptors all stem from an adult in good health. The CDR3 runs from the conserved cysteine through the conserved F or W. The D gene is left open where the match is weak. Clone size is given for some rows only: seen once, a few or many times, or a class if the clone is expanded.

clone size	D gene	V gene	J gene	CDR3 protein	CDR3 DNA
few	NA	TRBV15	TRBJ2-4	CATSVLPEPLQYF	TGTGCCACCAGCGTCTTGCCGGAACCCCTTCAGTACTTC
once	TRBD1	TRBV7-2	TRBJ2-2	CASSLQDRGGTGELFF	TGTGCCAGCAGCCTCCAGGACAGGGGCGGTACCGGGGAGCTGTTTTTT
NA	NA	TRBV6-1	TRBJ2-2	CASSELRSGELFF	TGTGCCAGCAGTGAGCTCCGTTCCGGGGAGCTGTTTTTT
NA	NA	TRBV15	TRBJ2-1	CATGRDFTYNEQFF	TGTGCCACTGGGCGGGACTTCACCTACAATGAGCAGTTCTTC
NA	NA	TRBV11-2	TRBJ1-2	CASSLGGIGGGYTF	TGTGCCAGCAGCTTAGGAGGGATTGGGGGTGGCTACACCTTC
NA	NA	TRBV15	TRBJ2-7	CATSRDLVAREQYF	TGTGCCACCAGCAGAGACTTGGTAGCTAGGGAGCAGTACTTC
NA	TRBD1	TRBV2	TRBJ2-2	CASSKDRGTGELFF	TGTGCCAGCAGTAAGGACAGGGGAACCGGGGAGCTGTTTTTT
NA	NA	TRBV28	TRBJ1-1	CASLVSSRAFF	TGTGCCAGCCTGGTCAGCAGTAGGGCTTTCTTT
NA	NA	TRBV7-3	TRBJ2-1	CASSLGGGNEQFF	TGTGCCAGCAGCTTAGGAGGGGGCAATGAGCAGTTCTTC
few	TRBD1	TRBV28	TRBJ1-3	CASRKGQLGNTIYF	TGTGCCAGCAGGAAGGGACAGCTTGGAAACACCATATATTTT
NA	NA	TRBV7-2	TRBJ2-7	CASSLFASPEQYF	TGTGCCAGCAGCTTATTCGCATCCCCCGAGCAGTACTTC
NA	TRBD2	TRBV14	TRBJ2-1	CASSQESGGYYNEQFF	TGTGCCAGCAGCCAAGAATCGGGGGGGTACTACAATGAGCAGTTCTTC
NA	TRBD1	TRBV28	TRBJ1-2	CASSLYRTGGEGYTF	TGTGCCAGCAGTTTATATAGGACAGGGGGCGAAGGCTACACCTTC
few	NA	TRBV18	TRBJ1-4	CASSPGLEEKLFF	TGTGCCAGCTCACCGGGTCTAGAGGAAAAACTGTTTTTT
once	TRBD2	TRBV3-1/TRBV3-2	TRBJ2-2	CASSLLAGGGTGELFF	TGTGCCAGCAGCCTACTAGCGGGAGGGGGAACCGGGGAGCTGTTTTTT
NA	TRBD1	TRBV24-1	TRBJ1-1	CATSDFWTGNTEAFF	TGTGCCACCAGTGATTTTTGGACAGGGAACACTGAAGCTTTCTTT
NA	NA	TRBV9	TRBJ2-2	CASSVRGTGELFF	TGTGCCAGCAGCGTACGTGGCACCGGGGAGCTGTTTTTT
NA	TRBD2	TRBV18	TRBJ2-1	CASSSYYSGTSGRNNEQFF	TGTGCCAGCTCATCTTATTACTCCGGGACTAGCGGGAGGAACAATGAGCAGTTCTTC
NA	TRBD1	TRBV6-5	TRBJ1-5	CASRGQGSNQPQHF	TGTGCCAGCAGGGGACAGGGCAGCAATCAGCCCCAGCATTTT
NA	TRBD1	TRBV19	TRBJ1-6	CASSTKTGGNSPLHF	TGTGCCAGTAGTACCAAGACAGGGGGAAACTCACCCCTCCACTTT
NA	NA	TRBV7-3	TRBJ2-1	CASSSKGGSYNEQFF	TGTGCCAGCAGCTCCAAGGGGGGCAGCTACAATGAGCAGTTCTTC
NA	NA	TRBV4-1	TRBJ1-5	CASSQGGAPNSNQPQHF	TGCGCCAGCAGCCAAGGGGGGGCCCCCAATAGCAATCAGCCCCAGCATTTT